One sample yielded the 21 T cell receptor beta chains listed below, sequenced in a study of blood T cell repertoires in COVID-19. The repertoire was sequenced with immunoSEQ multiplex PCR; TCRdb's copy has only in-frame clones and lacks some. The data contain some 130,000 clones, 60% to 80% of them singletons. Sequenced input: peripheral blood. All receptors come from a man between 60 and 75 years old who had recovered from COVID-19.

The chain links TRBV28 to TRBJ1-2, with TRBD1 identical over 8 bases. Germline CDR1 is MDHEN and CDR2 is SYDVKM. The J segment lost 7 bases and the V segment lost 5 bases, leaving 9 bases of the junction unmatched. This CDR3 is built from 14 residues. The CDR3 DNA is TGTGCCAGCAGTGGAAGACAGGGGTGGGCTGGCTACACCTTC. Translated: CASSGRQGWAGYTF.

This clone has only one observation. The CDR3 nucleotides read TGTGCCAGTAGTTCTGGACAGGGGGCTGGGGCCAACGTCCTGACTTTC. Residues: CASSSGQGAGANVLTF. The chain has TRBV19 and TRBJ2-6, with TRBD1 matching over 10 bases. The CDR3 totals 16 residues. V was pared by 5 bases and J by 2 bases, with 3 bases of the junction left unmatched. Germline values: CDR1 LNHDA, CDR2 SQIVND (reference sequence).

The chain joins TRBV5-1 to TRBJ2-1; 10 bases are shared with TRBD2. J was trimmed by 6 bases and V by 3 bases; bases with no gene match: 9. Germline assignment: CDR1 SGHRS and CDR2 YFSETQ. The CDR3 spans 16 residues. The CDR3 DNA sequence: TGCGCCAGCAGCTCGGCAGCGGGAGGGCCCTTCAATGAGCAGTTCTTC. It translates to CASSSAAGGPFNEQFF.

CDR3 sequence: CASSPGAGSSYEQYF. The DNA for the CDR3 is TGTGCCAGCTCACCAGGAGCGGGAAGCTCCTACGAGCAGTACTTC. The chain is built from TRBV18 and TRBJ2-7, with 7 bases that match TRBD2. The trim removed 2 bases at V and 0 bases at J, leaving 4 bases unmatched. Germline V gene sequence: CDR1 KGHSH, CDR2 LQKENI. This CDR3 is 15 amino acids long.

V gene TRBV5-4 combines with J gene TRBJ2-3, with no clear D. The CDR3 consists of 14 residues. Trimming removed 2 bases at V and 0 bases at J, with 7 bases between. The germline CDR1 and CDR2 sequences are SGHNT and YYREEE (reference sequence). The CDR3 sequence: CASSLSVSTDTQYF. The CDR3 nucleotides read TGTGCCAGCAGCTTATCAGTTAGCACAGATACGCAGTATTTT.

This clone was counted a few times. The chain joins TRBV4-2 to TRBJ2-7, with a tentative D call TRBD2 (8 bases). CDR1 LGHNA and CDR2 YNFKEQ come from the germline V gene. The CDR3 is made up of 16 amino acids. V lost 2 bases, J lost 0 bases, and 14 bases lay in between. Here the CDR3 reads CASSQTRGTSSYEQYF. CDR3 DNA sequence: TGTGCCAGCAGCCAAACCAGGGGGACTAGCTCCTACGAGCAGTACTTC.

The chain employs TRBV30 and TRBJ1-5; D not certain. The V end was cut by 2 bases, the J end by 2 bases, with 7 bases between. Germline V gene data show CDR1 as GTSNPN and CDR2 as SVGIG (reference sequence). This CDR3 comprises 13 residues. Written as DNA, the CDR3 is TGTGCCTGGAGTTTGGCGGGCAATCAGCCCCAGCATTTT. Protein sequence: CAWSLAGNQPQHF.

The CDR3 sequence: CASSNDRGRIKGSQPQHF. The CDR3 DNA follows: TGTGCCAGCAGTAATGACAGGGGGCGCATTAAAGGTAGTCAGCCCCAGCATTTT. This sequence joins TRBV28 and TRBJ1-5; 10 bases align to TRBD1. The germline V gene has CDR1 MDHEN and CDR2 SYDVKM. CDR3 size: 18 residues. V lost 5 bases to trimming and J lost 6 bases; unmatched junction nucleotides: 16.

The J gene is TRBJ2-6, the V gene TRBV5-6; possibly TRBD1 for D (5 bases). Germline lookup yields CDR1 SGHDT and CDR2 YYEEEE. Trimming shortened V by 0 bases and J by 4 bases, and 8 bases separated the two germline ends. The CDR3 sequence is 15 residues long. The CDR3 is CASSLGGSGANVLTF. The CDR3 bases are TGTGCCAGCAGCTTGGGGGGCTCCGGGGCCAACGTCCTGACTTTC.

The chain is built from TRBV2 and TRBJ1-2, with D perhaps TRBD1 (6 bases). With 11 bases removed from V and 5 bases from J, the gap between germline ends came to 12 bases. The CDR3 loop spans 11 amino acids. Germline CDR1 is SNHLY and CDR2 is FYNNEI. In DNA form, the CDR3 reads TGTGCCGGGGGCCAGGCATATGGCTACACCTTC. Its translation is CAGGQAYGYTF.

The chain carries TRBV15 and TRBJ2-7, with 7 bases matching TRBD2. Germline V gene data show CDR1 as LNHNV and CDR2 as YYDKDF (reference sequence). The CDR3 loop spans 15 amino acids. V lost 1 base to trimming and J lost 2 bases; unmatched junction nucleotides: 5. CDR3 in DNA: TGTGCCACCAGCAGAGGACTAGCACCGGCCTACGAGCAGTACTTC. Translation: CATSRGLAPAYEQYF.

This clone appeared a single time. This rearrangement joins TRBV19 to TRBJ1-4, with 10 positions matching TRBD1. Trimming at V came to 3 bases and at J to 0 bases, leaving 4 bases not matched to a gene. Germline assignment: CDR1 LNHDA and CDR2 SQIVND (reference sequence). The CDR3 consists of 17 residues. CDR3 sequence (DNA): TGTGCCAGTAGTATCGGGACAGGGGATTCAACTAATGAAAAACTGTTTTTT. It specifies CASSIGTGDSTNEKLFF.

The gene calls are TRBV28 and TRBJ2-2; the match to TRBD2 covers 12 bases. Trimming at V came to 8 bases and at J to 6 bases, leaving 7 bases not matched to a gene. The CDR3 is made up of 15 amino acids. CDR1 and CDR2 (germline): MDHEN, SYDVKM. The CDR3 DNA follows: TGTGCCAGCGGGACTAGCGGGTCTTTTCCCGGGGAGCTGTTTTTT. Translation gives CASGTSGSFPGELFF.

This clone was counted ten times or more. The chain uses TRBV6-2 or TRBV6-3 and TRBJ1-5; 11 bases align to TRBD1. The CDR3 totals 15 residues. Trimming removed 7 bases from V and 7 bases from J; junction bases left unmatched: 9. CDR1 is MNHEY, CDR2 SVGEGT, per germline. The CDR3 loop reads CASIPGTGGSQPQHF. DNA for the CDR3: TGTGCCAGCATCCCCGGGACAGGGGGGTCCCAGCCCCAGCATTTT.

The rearrangement joins TRBV10-2 to TRBJ1-5; D gene ambiguous. From germline, CDR1 is WSHSY and CDR2 SAAADI. Trimming left V 1 base short and J 11 bases short, with 12 bases between. The CDR3 length is 13 residues. The CDR3 reads CASSEFVSGSQHF. CDR3 DNA: TGCGCCAGCAGTGAGTTCGTGTCAGGCTCCCAGCATTTT.

V is TRBV15 and J is TRBJ1-3; weak D call: TRBD1 (6 bases). V lost 0 bases to trimming and J lost 0 bases, with 12 bases between them. Per the germline V gene, CDR1 is LNHNV and CDR2 is YYDKDF (reference sequence). CDR3 length: 17 amino acids. CDR3 bases: TGTGCCACCAGCAGAGAGGGGGCAGGGCGCTCTGGAAACACCATATATTTT. Protein product: CATSREGAGRSGNTIYF.

With regard to this clone: Other DNA sequences in this specimen translate into the identical CDR3. This rearrangement joins TRBV30 to TRBJ1-6, with 8 nucleotides matching TRBD1. Germline-derived CDR1 and CDR2 are GTSNPN and SVGIG (reference sequence). J gave up 7 bases and V 1 base, and 0 bases lay outside the gene matches. The CDR3 is 13 amino acids. The CDR3 sequence: CAWSGQGNSPLHF. The CDR3 region has the DNA TGTGCCTGGAGTGGACAGGGGAATTCACCCCTCCACTTT.

This chain links TRBV7-9 with TRBJ2-1, with D maybe TRBD2 (6 bases). CDR1 is SEHNR, CDR2 FQNEAQ, per germline (reference sequence). This CDR3 is 12 amino acids long. V lost 8 bases and J 8 bases, leaving 13 bases between the germline ends. The CDR3 sequence: CASGGARDEQFF. The CDR3 nucleotides are TGTGCCAGCGGCGGGGCCCGGGATGAGCAGTTCTTC.

This rearrangement joins TRBV30 to TRBJ1-4; TRBD1 matches 9 bases. This CDR3 is built from 14 residues. V lost 5 bases to trimming and J lost 8 bases; unmatched junction nucleotides: 9. Germline values: CDR1 GTSNPN, CDR2 SVGIG (reference sequence). The CDR3 spells CAWGDRVRSEKLFF. CDR3 nucleotide sequence: TGTGCCTGGGGGGACAGGGTGCGTAGCGAAAAACTGTTTTTT.

The chain uses TRBV27 and TRBJ1-6; a weak D match, TRBD1 (5 bases). This CDR3 comprises 15 residues. The V gene lost 6 bases and the J gene lost 13 bases, with 22 bases spanning the gap. Germline assignment: CDR1 MNHEY and CDR2 SMNVEV (reference sequence). CDR3 in amino acids: CASSGAGPRGIPLHF. The CDR3 DNA sequence: TGTGCCAGCAGCGGGGCGGGACCTCGTGGAATTCCCCTCCACTTT.

J is TRBJ2-7 and V is TRBV27, with 11 bases matching TRBD2. This CDR3 has 13 amino acids. The germline V gene encodes CDR1 MNHEY and CDR2 SMNVEV (reference sequence). The V and J ends lost 6 bases and 5 bases, in that order; junction bases with no gene match: 3. The chain's CDR3 is CASRILAGDEQYF. The CDR3 DNA sequence: TGTGCCAGCAGGATACTAGCGGGGGACGAGCAGTACTTC.